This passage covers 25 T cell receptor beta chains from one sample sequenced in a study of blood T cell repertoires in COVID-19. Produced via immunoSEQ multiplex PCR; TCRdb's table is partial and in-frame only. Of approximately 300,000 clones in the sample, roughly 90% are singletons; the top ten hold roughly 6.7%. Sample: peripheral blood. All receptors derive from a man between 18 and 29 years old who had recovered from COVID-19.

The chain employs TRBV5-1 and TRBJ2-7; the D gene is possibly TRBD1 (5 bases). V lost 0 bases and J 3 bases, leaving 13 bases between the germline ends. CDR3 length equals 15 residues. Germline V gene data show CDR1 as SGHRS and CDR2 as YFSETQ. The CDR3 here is CASSLGSPRDYEQYF. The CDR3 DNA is TGCGCCAGCAGCTTGGGTTCCCCCAGGGACTACGAGCAGTACTTC.

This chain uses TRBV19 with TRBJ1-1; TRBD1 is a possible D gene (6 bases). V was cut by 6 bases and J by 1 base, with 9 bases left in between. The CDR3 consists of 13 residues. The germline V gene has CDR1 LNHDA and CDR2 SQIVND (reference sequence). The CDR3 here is CASRGTSNTEAFF. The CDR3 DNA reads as TGTGCCAGTAGGGGGACATCGAACACTGAAGCTTTCTTT.

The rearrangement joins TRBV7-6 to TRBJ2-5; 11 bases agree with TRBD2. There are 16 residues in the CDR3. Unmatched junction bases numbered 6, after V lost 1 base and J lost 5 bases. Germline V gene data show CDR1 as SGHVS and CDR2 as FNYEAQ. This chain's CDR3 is CASSLVTSGRIETQYF. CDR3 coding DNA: TGTGCCAGCAGCTTAGTAACTAGCGGGAGAATTGAGACCCAGTACTTC.

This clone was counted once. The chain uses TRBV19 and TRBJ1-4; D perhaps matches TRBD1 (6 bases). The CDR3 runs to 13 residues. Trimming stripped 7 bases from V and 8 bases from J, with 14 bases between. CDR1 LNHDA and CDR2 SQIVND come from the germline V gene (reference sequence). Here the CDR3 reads CASMGAGLEKLFF. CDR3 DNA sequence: TGTGCCAGTATGGGGGCCGGGCTGGAAAAACTGTTTTTT.

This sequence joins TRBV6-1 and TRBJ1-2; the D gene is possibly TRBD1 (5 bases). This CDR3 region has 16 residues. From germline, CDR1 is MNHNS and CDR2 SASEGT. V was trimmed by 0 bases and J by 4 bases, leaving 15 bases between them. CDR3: CASSEAMQGWGYGYTF. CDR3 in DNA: TGTGCCAGCAGTGAAGCGATGCAGGGATGGGGCTATGGCTACACCTTC.

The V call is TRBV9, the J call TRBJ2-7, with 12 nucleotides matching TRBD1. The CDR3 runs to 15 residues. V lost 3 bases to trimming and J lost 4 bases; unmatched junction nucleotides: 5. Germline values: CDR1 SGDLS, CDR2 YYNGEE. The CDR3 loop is CASSAGQGAGYEQYF. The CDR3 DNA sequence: TGTGCCAGCAGCGCGGGACAGGGGGCGGGGTACGAGCAGTACTTC.

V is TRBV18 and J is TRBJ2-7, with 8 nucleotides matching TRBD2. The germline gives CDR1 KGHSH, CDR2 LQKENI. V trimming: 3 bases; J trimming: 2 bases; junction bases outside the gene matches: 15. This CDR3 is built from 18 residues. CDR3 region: CASSPSNPLAGVTYEQYF. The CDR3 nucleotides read TGTGCCAGCTCACCGAGCAACCCTCTAGCGGGCGTCACCTACGAGCAGTACTTC.

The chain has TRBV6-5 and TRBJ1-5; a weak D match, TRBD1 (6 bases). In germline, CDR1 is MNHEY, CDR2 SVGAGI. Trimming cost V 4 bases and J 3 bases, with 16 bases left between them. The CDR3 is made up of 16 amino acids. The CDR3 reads CASSSASGENNQPQHF. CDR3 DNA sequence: TGTGCCAGCAGTTCCGCGTCAGGGGAGAACAATCAGCCCCAGCATTTT.

The CDR3 DNA is TGTGCCAGCAGCCCTAGACAGGGGGCGTACACCGGGGAGCTGTTTTTT. It specifies CASSPRQGAYTGELFF. V and J are TRBV7-9 and TRBJ2-2; 10 bases align to TRBD1. With V trimmed by 5 bases and J by 3 bases, 6 bases remained unmatched. From germline, CDR1 is SEHNR and CDR2 FQNEAQ (reference sequence). The CDR3 is 16 amino acids.

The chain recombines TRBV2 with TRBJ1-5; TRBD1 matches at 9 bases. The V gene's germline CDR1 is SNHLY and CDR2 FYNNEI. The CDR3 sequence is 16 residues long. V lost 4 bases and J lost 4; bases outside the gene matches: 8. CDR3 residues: CASSGSGTGSNQPQHF. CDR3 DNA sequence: TGTGCCAGCAGTGGAAGCGGGACAGGGTCGAATCAGCCCCAGCATTTT.

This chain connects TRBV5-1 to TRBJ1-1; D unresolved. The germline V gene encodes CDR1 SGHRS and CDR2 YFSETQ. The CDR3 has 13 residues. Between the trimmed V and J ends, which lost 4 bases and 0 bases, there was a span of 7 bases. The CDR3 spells CASSAGLNTEAFF. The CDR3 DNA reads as TGCGCCAGCAGCGCTGGCTTGAACACTGAAGCTTTCTTT.

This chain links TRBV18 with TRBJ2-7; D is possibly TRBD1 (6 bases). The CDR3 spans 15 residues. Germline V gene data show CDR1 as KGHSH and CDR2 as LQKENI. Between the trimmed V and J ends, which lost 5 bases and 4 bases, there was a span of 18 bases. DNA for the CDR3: TGTGCCAGCTCATACACGACAGGTACTGGTTACGAGCAGTACTTC. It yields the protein CASSYTTGTGYEQYF. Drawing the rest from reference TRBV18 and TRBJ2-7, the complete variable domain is NAGVMQNPRHLVRRRGQEARLRCSPMKGHSHVYWYRQLPEEGLKFMVYLQKENIIDESGMPKERFSAEFPKEGPSILRIQQVVRGDSAAYFCASSYTTGTGYEQYFGPGTRLTVT.

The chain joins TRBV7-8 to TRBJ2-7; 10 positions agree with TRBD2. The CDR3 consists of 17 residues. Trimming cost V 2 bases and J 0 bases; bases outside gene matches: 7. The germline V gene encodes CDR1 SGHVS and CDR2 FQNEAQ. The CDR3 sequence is CASSLSGSGGSSYEQYF. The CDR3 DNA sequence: TGTGCCAGCAGCTTATCAGGTAGCGGGGGGAGCTCCTACGAGCAGTACTTC.

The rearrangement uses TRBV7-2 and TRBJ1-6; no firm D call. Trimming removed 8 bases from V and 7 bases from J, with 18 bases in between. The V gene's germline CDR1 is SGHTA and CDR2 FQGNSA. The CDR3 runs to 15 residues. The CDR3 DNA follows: TGTGCCAGCTCTTGGACTGGCGGTGGGAATTCACCCCTCCACTTT. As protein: CASSWTGGGNSPLHF.

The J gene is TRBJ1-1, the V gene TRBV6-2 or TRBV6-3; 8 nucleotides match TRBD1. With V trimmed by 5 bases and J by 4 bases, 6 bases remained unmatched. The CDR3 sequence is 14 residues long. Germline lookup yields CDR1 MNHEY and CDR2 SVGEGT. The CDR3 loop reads CASSTPDRGTEAFF. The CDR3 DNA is TGTGCCAGCAGTACTCCTGACAGGGGCACTGAAGCTTTCTTT.

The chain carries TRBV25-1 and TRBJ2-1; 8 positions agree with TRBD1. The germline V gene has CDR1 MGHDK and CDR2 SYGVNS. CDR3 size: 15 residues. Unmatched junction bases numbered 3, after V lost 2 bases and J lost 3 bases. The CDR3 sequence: CASSEEDRVYNEQFF. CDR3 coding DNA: TGTGCCAGCAGTGAAGAGGACAGGGTCTACAATGAGCAGTTCTTC.

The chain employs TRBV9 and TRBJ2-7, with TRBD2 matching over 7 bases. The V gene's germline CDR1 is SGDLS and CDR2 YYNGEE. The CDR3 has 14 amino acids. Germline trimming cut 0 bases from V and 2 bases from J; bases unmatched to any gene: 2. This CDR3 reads CASSVAAGAYEQYF. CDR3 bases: TGTGCCAGCAGCGTAGCTGCGGGAGCCTACGAGCAGTACTTC.

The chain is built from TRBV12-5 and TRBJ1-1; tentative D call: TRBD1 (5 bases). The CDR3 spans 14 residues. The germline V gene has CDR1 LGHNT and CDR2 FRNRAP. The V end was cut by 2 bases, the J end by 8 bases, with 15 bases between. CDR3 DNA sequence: TGTGCTAGTGGTTTGTCTCTCTCAGGGTTAGAAGCTTTCTTT. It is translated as CASGLSLSGLEAFF.

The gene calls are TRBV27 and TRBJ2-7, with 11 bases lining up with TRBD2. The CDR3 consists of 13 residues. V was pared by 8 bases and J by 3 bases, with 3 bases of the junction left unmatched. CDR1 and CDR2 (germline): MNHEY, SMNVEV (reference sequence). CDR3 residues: CASGLAGGYEQYF. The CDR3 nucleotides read TGTGCCAGCGGACTAGCGGGCGGCTACGAGCAGTACTTC.

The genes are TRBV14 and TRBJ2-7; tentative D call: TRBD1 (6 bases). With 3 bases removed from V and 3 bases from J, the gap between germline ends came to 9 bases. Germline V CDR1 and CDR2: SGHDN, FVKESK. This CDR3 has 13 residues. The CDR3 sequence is CASSQGHYYEQYF. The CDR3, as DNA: TGTGCCAGCAGCCAGGGACACTACTACGAGCAGTACTTC.

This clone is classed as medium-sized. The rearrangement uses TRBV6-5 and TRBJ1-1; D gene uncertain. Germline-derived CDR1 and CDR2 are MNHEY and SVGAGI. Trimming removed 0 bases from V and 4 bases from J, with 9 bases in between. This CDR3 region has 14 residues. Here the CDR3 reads CASSYSPASTEAFF. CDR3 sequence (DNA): TGTGCCAGCAGTTACTCTCCGGCTAGCACTGAAGCTTTCTTT.

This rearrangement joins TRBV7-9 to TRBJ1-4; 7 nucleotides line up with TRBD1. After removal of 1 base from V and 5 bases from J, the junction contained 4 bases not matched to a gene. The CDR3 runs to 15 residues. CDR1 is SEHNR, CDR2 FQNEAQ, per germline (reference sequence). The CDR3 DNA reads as TGTGCCAGCAGCTTAGGAGACAGGGAAAATGAAAAACTGTTTTTT. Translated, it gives CASSLGDRENEKLFF.

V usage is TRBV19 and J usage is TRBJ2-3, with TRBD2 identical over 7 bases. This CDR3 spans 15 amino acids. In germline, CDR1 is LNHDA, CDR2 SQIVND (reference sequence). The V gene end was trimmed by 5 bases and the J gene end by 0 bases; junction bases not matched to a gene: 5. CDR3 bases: TGTGCCAGTAGTGGGGGACTATTTAGCACAGATACGCAGTATTTT. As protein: CASSGGLFSTDTQYF.

The CDR3 here is CASRYSGNTIYF. The CDR3 DNA reads as TGTGCCAGCCGGTACTCTGGAAACACCATATATTTT. The rearrangement joins TRBV2 to TRBJ1-3; no clear D. Germline loops: CDR1 SNHLY, CDR2 FYNNEI. Between the trimmed V and J ends, which lost 8 bases and 0 bases, there was a span of 5 bases. The CDR3 runs 12 residues.

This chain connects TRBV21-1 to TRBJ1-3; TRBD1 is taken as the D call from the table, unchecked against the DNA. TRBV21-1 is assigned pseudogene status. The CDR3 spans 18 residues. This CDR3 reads CASSKLKGVDRTGNTIYF. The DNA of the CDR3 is TGTGCCAGCAGCAAACTCAAAGGGGTGGATCGTACTGGAAACACCATATATTTT.